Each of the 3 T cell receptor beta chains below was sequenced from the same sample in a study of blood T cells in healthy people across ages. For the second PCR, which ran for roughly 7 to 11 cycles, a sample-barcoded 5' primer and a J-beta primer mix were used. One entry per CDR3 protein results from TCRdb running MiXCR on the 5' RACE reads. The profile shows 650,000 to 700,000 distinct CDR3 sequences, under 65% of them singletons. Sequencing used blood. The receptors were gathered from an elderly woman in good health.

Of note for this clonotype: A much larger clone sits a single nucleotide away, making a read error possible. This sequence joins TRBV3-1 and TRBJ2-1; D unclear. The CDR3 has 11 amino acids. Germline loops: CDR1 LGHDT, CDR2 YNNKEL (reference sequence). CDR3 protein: CASGQADEQFF. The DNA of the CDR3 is TGTGCCAGCGGCCAGGCGGATGAGCAGTTCTTC.

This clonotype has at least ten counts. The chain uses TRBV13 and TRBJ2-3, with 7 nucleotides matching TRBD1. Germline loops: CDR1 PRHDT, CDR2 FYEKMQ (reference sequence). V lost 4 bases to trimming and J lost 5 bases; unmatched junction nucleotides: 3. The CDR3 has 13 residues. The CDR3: CASSSDRLDTQYF. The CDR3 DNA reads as TGTGCCAGCAGCTCGGACAGGCTAGATACGCAGTATTTT.

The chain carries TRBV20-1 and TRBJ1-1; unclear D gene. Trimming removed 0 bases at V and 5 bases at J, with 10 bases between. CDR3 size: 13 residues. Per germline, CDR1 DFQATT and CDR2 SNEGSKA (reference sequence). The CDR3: CSARDGWRTEAFF. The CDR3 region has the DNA TGCAGTGCTAGAGATGGGTGGAGGACTGAAGCTTTCTTT.